One T cell receptor (beta chain) is described in this entry. Enrolment of Seattle patients took place during active infection, and they were followed longitudinally. The sample originates from a study of blood T cell repertoires in COVID-19. Study-level background: Material from acute and convalescent COVID-19 was sourced from the United States, Italy and Spain. The analysed material was cDNA or gDNA that came from T cells, B-cell-depleted T cells, or PBMCs.

Authors' processing steps: It was from reference gene primer amplification that nucleated cell counts were estimated. Only in-frame clones appear in the TCRdb table, and some are missing; sequencing was by immunoSEQ multiplex PCR. D and trimming come from the DNA, and the V and J calls and clone size come from that table. The sample records under 350,000 clones, around 90% being singletons. The material sequenced was peripheral blood. This sequence was found in a woman aged 25 to 39 with COVID-19, enrolled during active disease.

CDR3 in amino acids: CASSQSGEGFF. The CDR3 coding sequence is TGTGCCAGCAGCCAATCGGGGGAGGGGTTCTTC. The chain couples TRBV3-1 (or the pseudogene TRBV3-2) to TRBJ2-1; 7 bases match TRBD2. V shed 2 bases and J 15 bases; nucleotides not matched to a gene: 4. Germline V gene lookup returns CDR1 LGHDT and CDR2 YNNKEL (reference sequence). The CDR3 consists of 11 residues.